This is a list of T cell receptor beta chains from one sample in a study of CD4 T cells in relation to SARS-CoV-2 and coronaviruses. No antigen has been identified for these receptors. Produced via immunoSEQ multiplex PCR; TCRdb's table is partial and in-frame only. The sample includes 25,000 to 30,000 clones, about four fifths of them seen just once. Input material: CD4+ T cells from PBMCs, cultured in vitro. Source of these receptors: a human donor in good health. Each CDR3 is given with its conserved first and last residue. Each record gives: V gene, J gene, clone size, D gene, CDR3 protein, CDR3 DNA. The D gene is left open where the match is weak. The size of a clone is reported for some rows only, either as once, few or many, or as a class for expanded clones.

TRBV27	TRBJ2-7	once	TRBD1	CASRSKGQGAVYEQYF	TGTGCCAGCAGATCAAAGGGACAGGGGGCTGTCTACGAGCAGTACTTC
TRBV11-2	TRBJ2-6	NA	NA	CASSSVKGRGANVLTF	TGTGCCAGCAGCTCCGTAAAGGGGCGGGGGGCCAACGTCCTGACTTTC
TRBV6-2/TRBV6-3	TRBJ2-7	NA	TRBD2	CASSPGLAGAYEQYF	TGTGCCAGCAGTCCGGGACTAGCGGGCGCGTACGAGCAGTACTTC
TRBV2	TRBJ2-7	NA	TRBD1	CASNGQGGPYEQYF	TGTGCCAGCAATGGACAGGGGGGCCCCTACGAGCAGTACTTC
TRBV4-1	TRBJ1-2	NA	NA	CASSQLTTVYYGYTF	TGCGCCAGCAGCCAATTGACCACAGTCTACTATGGCTACACCTTC
TRBV9	TRBJ1-2	NA	NA	CASSVGIDRNYGYTF	TGTGCCAGCAGCGTAGGAATAGACAGAAACTATGGCTACACCTTC
TRBV30	TRBJ1-5	NA	TRBD1	CAWSVQGALTPQHF	TGTGCCTGGAGTGTACAGGGGGCCTTAACGCCCCAGCATTTT
TRBV7-9	TRBJ1-1	NA	NA	CASSWGGGDTEAFF	TGTGCCAGCAGCTGGGGGGGAGGTGACACTGAAGCTTTCTTT
TRBV5-4	TRBJ1-2	NA	NA	CASSLDGGHGYTF	TGTGCCAGCAGCTTGGACGGGGGTCACGGCTACACCTTC
TRBV5-1	TRBJ2-5	NA	NA	CASSLEPPSVFSQETQYF	TGCGCCAGCAGCTTGGAACCCCCGTCGGTGTTTAGCCAAGAGACCCAGTACTTC
TRBV19	TRBJ1-5	NA	NA	CASSIAGQNQPQHF	TGTGCCAGTAGTATAGCGGGACAAAATCAGCCCCAGCATTTT
TRBV7-9	TRBJ1-6	NA	NA	CASATGLNSPLHF	TGTGCCAGCGCCACAGGACTTAATTCACCCCTCCACTTT
TRBV7-2	TRBJ1-6	NA	NA	CASSPRGFLHSPLHF	TGTGCCAGCAGCCCCCGAGGGTTTCTCCATTCACCCCTCCACTTT
TRBV5-4	TRBJ2-1	NA	TRBD2	CASSFSGGDNEQFF	TGTGCCAGCAGCTTTAGCGGGGGGGACAATGAGCAGTTCTTC
TRBV7-9	TRBJ2-1	NA	TRBD2	CASSEWAGVSYNEQFF	TGTGCCAGCAGCGAATGGGCGGGAGTATCCTACAATGAGCAGTTCTTC
TRBV9	TRBJ2-5	NA	NA	CASILEGGTLFGTQYF	TGTGCCAGCATCCTAGAGGGCGGGACCCTCTTCGGGACCCAGTACTTC
TRBV7-9	TRBJ2-5	NA	TRBD1	CASSLDRGVQTQYF	TGTGCCAGCAGCTTAGACAGGGGAGTACAGACCCAGTACTTC
TRBV6-5	TRBJ1-3	NA	NA	CASSSDTGVGNTIYF	TGTGCCAGCAGCTCCGACACAGGAGTCGGAAACACCATATATTTT
TRBV6-2/TRBV6-3	TRBJ1-5	NA	NA	CASSRGDQPQHF	TGTGCCAGCAGCCGGGGGGATCAGCCCCAGCATTTT
TRBV6-5	TRBJ1-1	NA	TRBD1	CASSTYYRGNTEAFF	TGTGCCAGCAGTACTTACTACAGGGGTAACACTGAAGCTTTCTTT
TRBV6-2/TRBV6-3	TRBJ2-1	NA	TRBD1	CASSPDRGRGNEQFF	TGTGCCAGCAGCCCAGACAGGGGGCGCGGCAATGAGCAGTTCTTC
TRBV6-1	TRBJ1-2	NA	TRBD1	CASSEARQGAGGYTF	TGTGCCAGCAGTGAAGCAAGACAGGGGGCGGGAGGCTACACCTTC
TRBV5-6	TRBJ1-2	large	NA	CATAQGMGSNYGYTF	TGTGCCACCGCCCAGGGGATGGGTTCTAACTATGGCTACACCTTC
TRBV7-2	TRBJ1-5	NA	TRBD1	CASSFRRGDYQPQHF	TGTGCCAGCAGCTTTCGCAGGGGGGACTATCAGCCCCAGCATTTT
TRBV18	TRBJ2-3	NA	TRBD2	CASSPRTSGTTDTQYF	TGTGCCAGCTCACCAAGGACTAGCGGTACCACAGATACGCAGTATTTT
TRBV7-8	TRBJ2-5	NA	TRBD2	CASSLARLAVIRTQYF	TGTGCCAGCAGCTTAGCCAGACTAGCGGTGATAAGGACCCAGTACTTC
TRBV7-2	TRBJ2-3	NA	TRBD2	CASSPIGLAGTLTDTQYF	TGTGCCAGCAGCCCGATAGGACTAGCGGGGACCCTCACAGATACGCAGTATTTT
TRBV5-1	TRBJ1-1	few	NA	CASSLGSVNTEAFF	TGCGCCAGCAGCTTGGGGTCGGTGAACACTGAAGCTTTCTTT
TRBV19	TRBJ1-1	NA	NA	CASTWGDKTEAFF	TGTGCCAGTACCTGGGGGGACAAGACTGAAGCTTTCTTT
TRBV11-2	TRBJ2-5	once	TRBD1	CASSPRTGRETQYF	TGTGCCAGCAGCCCTAGGACAGGGCGGGAGACCCAGTACTTC
TRBV6-5	TRBJ1-5	NA	TRBD1	CASQGALGQPQHF	TGTGCCAGCCAGGGGGCCCTAGGGCAGCCCCAGCATTTT
TRBV6-5	TRBJ2-5	NA	TRBD1	CASSPGQGQETQYF	TGTGCCAGCAGTCCTGGACAGGGTCAAGAGACCCAGTACTTC
TRBV30	TRBJ2-6	NA	TRBD1	CAWRRGRTRSGANVLTF	TGTGCCTGGAGGAGGGGGCGGACCCGCTCTGGGGCCAACGTCCTGACTTTC
TRBV28	TRBJ2-2	NA	NA	CASRRTGLGRELFF	TGTGCCAGCAGAAGGACGGGACTCGGGAGGGAGCTGTTTTTT
TRBV24-1	TRBJ1-4	NA	TRBD1	CATSEEDRGLGEKLFF	TGTGCCACCAGTGAAGAGGACAGGGGGTTGGGTGAAAAACTGTTTTTT
TRBV12-3/TRBV12-4	TRBJ1-5	NA	NA	CASSFVRQPQHF	TGTGCCAGCAGTTTTGTGCGCCAGCCCCAGCATTTT
TRBV9	TRBJ2-3	NA	NA	CASTMTGRGTDTQYF	TGTGCCAGCACCATGACCGGACGGGGCACAGATACGCAGTATTTT
TRBV6-6	TRBJ1-1	NA	TRBD1	CASSDRQGRYTEAFF	TGTGCCAGCAGTGACAGACAGGGCAGGTACACTGAAGCTTTCTTT
TRBV6-6	TRBJ1-1	NA	NA	CASSFLVGEAFF	TGTGCCAGCAGTTTCTTAGTGGGTGAAGCTTTCTTT